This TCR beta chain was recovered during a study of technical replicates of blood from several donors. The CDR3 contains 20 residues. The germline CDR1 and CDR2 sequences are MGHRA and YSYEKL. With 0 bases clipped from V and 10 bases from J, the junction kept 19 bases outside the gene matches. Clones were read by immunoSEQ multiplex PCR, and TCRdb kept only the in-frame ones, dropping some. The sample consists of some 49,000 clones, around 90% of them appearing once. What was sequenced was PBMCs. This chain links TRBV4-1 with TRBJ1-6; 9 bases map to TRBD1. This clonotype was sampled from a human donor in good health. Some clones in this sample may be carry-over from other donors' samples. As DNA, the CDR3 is TGCGCCAGCAGCCAAGATTTTCCCCCGGCTCCTTACACAGGGGGCTCACCCCTCCACTTT. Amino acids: CASSQDFPPAPYTGGSPLHF.